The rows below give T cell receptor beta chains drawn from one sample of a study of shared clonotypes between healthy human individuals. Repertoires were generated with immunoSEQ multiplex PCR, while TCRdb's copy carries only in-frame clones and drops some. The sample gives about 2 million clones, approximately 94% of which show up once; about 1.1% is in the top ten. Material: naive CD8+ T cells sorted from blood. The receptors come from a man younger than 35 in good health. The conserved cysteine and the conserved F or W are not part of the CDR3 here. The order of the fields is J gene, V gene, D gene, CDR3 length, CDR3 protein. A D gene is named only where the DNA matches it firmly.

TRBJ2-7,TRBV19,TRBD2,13,ASSMGLDGSYEQY
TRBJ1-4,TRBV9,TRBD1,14,ASSVDRAGGNEKLF
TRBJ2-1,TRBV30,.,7,ACGPEQF
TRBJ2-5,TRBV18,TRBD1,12,ASSPTGAGETQY
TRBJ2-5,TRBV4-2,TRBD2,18,ASSQGTPGLAGVVEETQY
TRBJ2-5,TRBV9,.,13,ASSVGDSPLETQY
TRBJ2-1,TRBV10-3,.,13,AISESNAPYNEQF
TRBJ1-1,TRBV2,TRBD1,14,ASSERGDRVGTEAF
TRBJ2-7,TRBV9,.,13,ASSVGVGNYDEQY
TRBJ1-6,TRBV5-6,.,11,ASSLNRFSPLH
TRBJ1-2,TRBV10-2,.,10,ASSEIVYGYT
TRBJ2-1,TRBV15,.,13,ATSGGTTDFGEQF
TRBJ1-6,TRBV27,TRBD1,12,ASRRQGRDSPLH
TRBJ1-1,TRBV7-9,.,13,ASSSPAWSNTEAF
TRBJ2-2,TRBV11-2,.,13,ASSHLVANTGELF
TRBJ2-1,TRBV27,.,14,ASSFTAPNSYNEQF
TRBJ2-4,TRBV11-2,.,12,ASSLGPTGNIQY
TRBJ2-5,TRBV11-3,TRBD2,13,ASSARGLAGETQY
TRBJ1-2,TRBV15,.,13,ATSREAVGAYGYT
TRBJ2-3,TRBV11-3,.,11,ASSLMTTDTQY
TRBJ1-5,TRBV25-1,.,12,ASSATGLNQPQH
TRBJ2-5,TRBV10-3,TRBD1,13,AISDAGTGGETQY
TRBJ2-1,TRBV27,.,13,ASSLLASAYNEQF
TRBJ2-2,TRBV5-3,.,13,ARSLVGGNTGELF
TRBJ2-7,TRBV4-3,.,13,ASSQDWSNAYEQY
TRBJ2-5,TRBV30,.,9,AWEGSGVQY
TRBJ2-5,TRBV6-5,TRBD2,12,ASSYSGGVETQY
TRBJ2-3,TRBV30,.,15,AWSLSWREESTDTQY
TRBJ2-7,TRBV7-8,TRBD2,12,ASSSSGGSYEQY
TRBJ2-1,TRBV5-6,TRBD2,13,ASSSLAGGTQKQF
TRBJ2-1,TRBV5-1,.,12,ASSLADGIGEQF
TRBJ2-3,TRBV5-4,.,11,ASSLGLVDTQY